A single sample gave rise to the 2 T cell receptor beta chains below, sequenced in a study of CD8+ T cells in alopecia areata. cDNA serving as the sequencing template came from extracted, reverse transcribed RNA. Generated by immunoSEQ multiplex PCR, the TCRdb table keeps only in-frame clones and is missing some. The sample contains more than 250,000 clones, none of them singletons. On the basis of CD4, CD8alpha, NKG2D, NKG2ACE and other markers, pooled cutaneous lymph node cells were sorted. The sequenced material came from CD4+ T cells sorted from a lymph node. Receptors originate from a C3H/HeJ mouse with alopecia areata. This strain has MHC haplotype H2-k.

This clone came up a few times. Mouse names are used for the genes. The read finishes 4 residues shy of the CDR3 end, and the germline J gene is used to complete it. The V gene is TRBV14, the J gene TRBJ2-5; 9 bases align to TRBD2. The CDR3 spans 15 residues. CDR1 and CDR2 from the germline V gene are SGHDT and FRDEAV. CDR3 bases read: TGTGCCAGCAGTTCGACTGGGGGTGAGAGAGAC. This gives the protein CASSSTGGERD. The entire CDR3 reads CASSSTGGERDTQYF.

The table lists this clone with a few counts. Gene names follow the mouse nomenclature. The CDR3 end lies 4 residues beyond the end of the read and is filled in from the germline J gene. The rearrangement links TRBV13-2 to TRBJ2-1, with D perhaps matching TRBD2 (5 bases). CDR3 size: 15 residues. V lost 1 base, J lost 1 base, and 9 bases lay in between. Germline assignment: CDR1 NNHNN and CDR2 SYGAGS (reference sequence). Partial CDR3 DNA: TGTGCCAGCGGTGATAGTTGGGGAAACTATGCT. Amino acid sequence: CASGDSWGNYA. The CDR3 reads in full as CASGDSWGNYAEQFF.